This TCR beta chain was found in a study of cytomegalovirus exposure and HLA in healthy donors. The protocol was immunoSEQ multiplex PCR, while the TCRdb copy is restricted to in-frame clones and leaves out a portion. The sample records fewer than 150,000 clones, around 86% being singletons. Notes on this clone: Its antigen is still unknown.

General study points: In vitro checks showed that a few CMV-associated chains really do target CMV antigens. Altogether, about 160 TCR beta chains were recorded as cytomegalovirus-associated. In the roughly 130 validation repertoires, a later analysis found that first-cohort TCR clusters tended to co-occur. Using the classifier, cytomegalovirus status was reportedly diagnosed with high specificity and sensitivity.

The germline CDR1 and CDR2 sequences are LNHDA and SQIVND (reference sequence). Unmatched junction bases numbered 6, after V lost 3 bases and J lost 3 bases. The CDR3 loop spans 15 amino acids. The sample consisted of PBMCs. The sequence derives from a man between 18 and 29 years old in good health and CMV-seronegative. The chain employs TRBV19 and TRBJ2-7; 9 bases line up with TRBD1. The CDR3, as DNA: TGTGCCAGTAGTATCCAAGGGACAGGGATCTACGAGCAGTACTTC. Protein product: CASSIQGTGIYEQYF.